This T cell receptor beta chain was obtained from a study of blood T cell repertoires in COVID-19. Profiling relied on immunoSEQ multiplex PCR, and the TCRdb table lists in-frame clones only, not all of them. The table has about 20,000 clones, about 85% seen once; the top ten hold roughly 31%. From germline, CDR1 is SGHTA and CDR2 FQGNSA. The CDR3 totals 14 residues. V lost 1 base and J 4 bases, leaving 9 bases between the germline ends. Specimen: peripheral blood. The chain employs TRBV7-2 and TRBJ2-3; D is ambiguous. This TCR was sampled from a human donor with active COVID-19. The donor label of this sample is uncertain. The CDR3 nucleotides read TGTGCCAGCAGCTTAGGTGGTGGCCCAGATACGCAGTATTTT. Translation: CASSLGGGPDTQYF.